The 30 T cell receptor beta chains reported below all come from one sample, sequenced in a study of blood T cells in healthy people across ages. Primers used in a second PCR of roughly 6 to 11 cycles were a sample-barcoded 5' primer and a J-beta primer mix. TCRdb re-derived calls from the 5' RACE reads in MiXCR, one entry per CDR3 protein. The sample lists 1 million to 1.2 million distinct CDR3 sequences; 35% to 40% were seen once. The sequenced sample consisted of blood. The receptors come from a man in his late teens or twenties in good health.

V is TRBV20-1 and J is TRBJ1-1, with D possibly matching TRBD1 (6 bases). This CDR3 is built from 15 residues. Trimming took 5 bases from V and 0 from J, leaving 16 bases between them. The germline gives CDR1 DFQATT, CDR2 SNEGSKA (reference sequence). The CDR3 protein is CSAGPGQLMNTEAFF. The CDR3 bases are TGCAGTGCTGGCCCCGGACAGCTAATGAACACTGAAGCTTTCTTT.

This clonotype occurred a few times. The gene calls are TRBV5-1 and TRBJ2-1; 11 positions agree with TRBD1. Germline CDR1 reads SGHRS; CDR2 reads YFSETQ. Trimming cost V 2 bases and J 4 bases; bases outside gene matches: 5. The CDR3 contains 16 residues. The CDR3 spells CASSFAGTGGYNEQFF. The CDR3 nucleotides read TGCGCCAGCAGCTTCGCCGGGACAGGGGGATACAATGAGCAGTTCTTC.

This clonotype occurred a few times. A much larger clone differs from this one at a single base, so this may be a read error. This chain uses TRBV9 with TRBJ1-1, with D hard to call. Trimming took off 0 bases at V and 1 base at J, with 16 bases between the two ends. The CDR3 is 17 residues long. Germline CDR1 is SGDLS and CDR2 is YYNGEE. The CDR3 is CASSVDSKRRPNTEAFF. The CDR3 bases are TGTGCCAGCAGCGTAGATTCGAAAAGACGCCCGAACACTGAAGCTTTCTTT.

This clonotype was detected many times. The genes are TRBV19 and TRBJ1-5, with TRBD1 as a possible D gene (5 bases). Trimming left V 7 bases short and J 0 bases short, with 16 bases between. The germline CDR1 and CDR2 sequences are LNHDA and SQIVND (reference sequence). The CDR3 is 16 residues long. CDR3: CASKVSHDSSNQPQHF. The CDR3, as DNA: TGTGCCAGTAAAGTTTCTCACGACAGTAGCAATCAGCCCCAGCATTTT. Using reference TRBV19 and TRBJ1-5 for the parts outside the CDR3, the full variable domain is DGGITQSPKYLFRKEGQNVTLSCEQNLNHDAMYWYRQDPGQGLRLIYYSQIVNDFQKGDIAEGYSVSREKKESFPLTVTSAQKNPTAFYLCASKVSHDSSNQPQHFGDGTRLSIL.

This chain links TRBV4-1 with TRBJ2-5, with D possibly TRBD1 on 5 matching bases. The J call may be wrong; the DNA end is better matched by TRBJ2-7. Germline CDR1 reads MGHRA; CDR2 reads YSYEKL. CDR3 length: 14 residues. CDR3 in amino acids: CASSQEPRAYEQYF. In nucleotides, the CDR3 is TGCGCCAGCAGCCAAGAGCCCAGGGCCTACGAGCAGTACTTC.

V usage is TRBV21-1 and J usage is TRBJ2-3; TRBD2 reflects the table's D call only, with no check against the DNA. TRBV21-1 is a listed pseudogene. The CDR3 is 16 amino acids. For the CDR3, the DNA is TGTGCCAGCAGCAAACGAGCGGGGGGGAAGGCAGATACGCAGTATTTT. Its protein product is CASSKRAGGKADTQYF.

The rearrangement uses TRBV4-3 and TRBJ1-1, with unresolved D. The CDR3 has 14 residues. V was pared by 4 bases and J by 4 bases, with 13 bases between. Germline lookup yields CDR1 LGHNA and CDR2 YSLEER. CDR3: CASSPDRQSTEAFF. For the CDR3, the DNA is TGCGCCAGCAGCCCTGATCGGCAGTCCACTGAAGCTTTCTTT.

This clonotype was counted at least ten times. The chain carries TRBV4-3 and TRBJ1-2; D perhaps matches TRBD1 (5 bases). Trimming stripped 3 bases from V and 7 bases from J, with 9 bases between. This CDR3 is 12 amino acids long. Germline V gene sequence: CDR1 LGHNA, CDR2 YSLEER. CDR3 DNA: TGCGCCAGCAGCCATGGGGGTCTTGGCTACACCTTC. Amino acids: CASSHGGLGYTF.

The gene calls are TRBV28 and TRBJ2-2; a possible D gene is TRBD1 (7 bases). V lost 7 bases and J lost 4, with 13 bases in between. Germline V CDR1 and CDR2: MDHEN, SYDVKM. There are 14 residues in the CDR3. The CDR3 DNA reads TGTGCCAGCAAAGGGCAGGGGGGCACCGGGGAGCTGTTTTTT. Protein: CASKGQGGTGELFF.

A note on this clonotype: Relative to the germline gene, one junction end is altered; a read error may explain this. V usage is TRBV4-3 and J usage is TRBJ1-6; TRBD1 aligns across 7 bases. Germline lookup yields CDR1 LGHNA and CDR2 YSLEER. The CDR3 length is 13 residues. The CDR3 region is CASIQGGGGSLHF. Written as DNA, the CDR3 is TGCGCCAGCATCCAAGGAGGGGGCGGATCCCTCCACTTT.

DNA of the CDR3: TGTGCCAGCAGCGTAGGATCGGAGGCTTACGAGCAGTACTTC. The encoded protein is CASSVGSEAYEQYF. The rearrangement uses TRBV9 and TRBJ2-7, with D possibly matching TRBD2 (5 bases). CDR1 SGDLS and CDR2 YYNGEE come from the germline V gene. The CDR3 is 14 residues long. V gave up 0 bases and J gave up 4 bases, with 11 bases separating them.

This sequence joins TRBV4-3 and TRBJ1-2, with D possibly matching TRBD1 (6 bases). The CDR3 is made up of 12 amino acids. Trimming took off 0 bases at V and 9 bases at J, with 8 bases between the two ends. CDR1 LGHNA and CDR2 YSLEER come from the germline V gene. CDR3 DNA: TGCGCCAGCAGCCAAGATCAGGGGCGCTACACCTTC. Protein: CASSQDQGRYTF.

The chain is built from TRBV10-3 and TRBJ1-5; 9 nucleotides line up with TRBD1. The CDR3 consists of 13 residues. Germline V gives CDR1 ENHRY, CDR2 SYGVKD. With V trimmed by 5 bases and J by 5 bases, 1 base remained unmatched. The DNA of the CDR3 is TGTGCCATCAGTCGGACAGGGGATCAGCCCCAGCATTTT. Amino acids: CAISRTGDQPQHF.

The chain joins TRBV6-5 to TRBJ2-7; D unclear. The germline V gene encodes CDR1 MNHEY and CDR2 SVGAGI. This CDR3 spans 13 amino acids. The V end was cut by 9 bases, the J end by 5 bases, with 17 bases between. CDR3 sequence: CASSRILGDEQYF. The CDR3 nucleotides read TGTGCCAGTAGCCGTATACTCGGCGACGAGCAGTACTTC.

This chain links TRBV6-6 with TRBJ1-4, with a weak D call TRBD1 (5 bases). V lost 7 bases and J 5 bases, leaving 8 bases between the germline ends. There are 12 residues in the CDR3. Germline loops: CDR1 MNHNY, CDR2 SVGAGI (reference sequence). The CDR3 loop reads CASNHRNEKLFF. CDR3 DNA sequence: TGTGCCAGCAATCACAGGAATGAAAAACTGTTTTTT.

This clonotype has a handful of counts. The chain couples TRBV6-5 to TRBJ2-3; D unclear. The CDR3 sequence is 11 residues long. The germline CDR1 and CDR2 sequences are MNHEY and SVGAGI. Trimming stripped 6 bases from V and 6 bases from J, with 7 bases between. In DNA form, the CDR3 reads TGTGCCAGCAGACGCCAGGATACGCAGTATTTT. It is translated as CASRRQDTQYF.

The chain combines TRBV28 with TRBJ2-3; possibly TRBD1 for D (8 bases). The CDR3 loop spans 16 amino acids. Germline V gene lookup returns CDR1 MDHEN and CDR2 SYDVKM. V shed 4 bases and J shed 6 bases, with 20 bases lying between them. The CDR3 here is CASSSTGGGGRDTQYF. The CDR3 DNA follows: TGTGCCAGCAGTTCAACAGGGGGGGGTGGTAGGGATACGCAGTATTTT. The full variable domain, rest sourced from reference TRBV28 and TRBJ2-3, is DVKVTQSSRYLVKRTGEKVFLECVQDMDHENMFWYRQDPGLGLRLIYFSYDVKMKEKGDIPEGYSVSREKKERFSLILESASTNQTSMYLCASSSTGGGGRDTQYFGPGTRLTVL.

The gene calls are TRBV2 and TRBJ2-1; D not certain. Trimming took 7 bases from V and 6 from J, leaving 13 bases between them. Germline lookup yields CDR1 SNHLY and CDR2 FYNNEI. CDR3 length: 13 amino acids. CDR3 bases: TGTGCCAGCAAGGTGGGTTTCGGCAATGAGCAGTTCTTC. It yields the protein CASKVGFGNEQFF.

J is TRBJ2-3 and V is TRBV10-3; the match to TRBD2 covers 7 bases. Unmatched junction bases numbered 11, after V lost 7 bases and J lost 4 bases. Germline V CDR1 and CDR2: ENHRY, SYGVKD. The CDR3 is 15 amino acids. CDR3 nucleotide sequence: TGTGCCATCAAAGCAGCTAGCGGTGGGGCAGATACGCAGTATTTT. It codes for CAIKAASGGADTQYF.

J is TRBJ2-7 and V is TRBV4-2, with 9 bases lining up with TRBD1. CDR1 and CDR2 from the germline V gene are LGHNA and YNFKEQ. The CDR3 length is 16 residues. The junction had 9 bases not matched to a gene; V was cut back by 6 bases and J by 0 bases. The CDR3 is CASRPQGAGGSYEQYF. The CDR3 nucleotides are TGTGCCAGCAGACCACAGGGGGCTGGGGGCTCCTACGAGCAGTACTTC.

This clonotype has only a few counts. The chain links TRBV28 to TRBJ2-5; 7 nucleotides align to TRBD2. Germline values: CDR1 MDHEN, CDR2 SYDVKM. V trimming: 3 bases; J trimming: 4 bases; junction bases outside the gene matches: 11. The CDR3 length is 16 residues. This chain's CDR3 is CASSFHAGDSSETQYF. The CDR3 DNA reads TGTGCCAGCAGTTTTCACGCGGGGGATTCGTCAGAGACCCAGTACTTC.

The table lists this clonotype with a count of one. V usage is TRBV3-1 and J usage is TRBJ1-5, with D maybe TRBD1 (6 bases). This CDR3 comprises 14 residues. Trimming pared 3 bases from V and 7 bases from J, leaving 13 bases between. Germline CDR1 is LGHDT and CDR2 is YNNKEL (reference sequence). CDR3 coding DNA: TGTGCCAGCAGCCAGCAGGACAGAAGCCAGCCCCAGCATTTT. This sequence encodes CASSQQDRSQPQHF.

This clonotype was observed a handful of times. The V and J genes are TRBV4-3 and TRBJ2-5, with a tentative D call TRBD2 (6 bases). Trimming shortened V by 4 bases and J by 5 bases, and 17 bases separated the two germline ends. Per germline, CDR1 LGHNA and CDR2 YSLEER. The CDR3 is made up of 15 amino acids. The CDR3 here is CASSPGTSGWETQYF. CDR3 coding DNA: TGCGCCAGCAGCCCAGGGACTTCTGGATGGGAGACCCAGTACTTC.

This clonotype was observed a few times. The chain links TRBV10-3 to TRBJ1-2, with 7 bases aligning to TRBD1. The CDR3 length is 15 residues. Germline V CDR1 and CDR2: ENHRY, SYGVKD. Germline trimming cut 6 bases from V and 4 bases from J; bases unmatched to any gene: 11. The CDR3 sequence is CAISDDRERAYGYTF. The CDR3, as DNA: TGTGCCATCAGCGATGACAGGGAGCGGGCCTATGGCTACACCTTC.

This sequence joins TRBV4-3 and TRBJ1-1, with TRBD1 matching 8 bases. J lost 3 bases, V lost 2 bases, and 11 bases had no gene match. The CDR3 consists of 17 residues. Looked up from germline, CDR1 is LGHNA and CDR2 is YSLEER. In DNA, the CDR3 is TGCGCCAGCAGCCAAATACGGACAGGGAAGGCCCACACTGAAGCTTTCTTT. Protein: CASSQIRTGKAHTEAFF.

The rearrangement joins TRBV10-3 to TRBJ1-5; possible D gene TRBD1, 5 bases. Germline V CDR1 and CDR2: ENHRY, SYGVKD. With 3 bases removed from V and 4 bases from J, the gap between germline ends came to 13 bases. CDR3 size: 15 residues. The CDR3 is CAISEELGGNQPQHF. The CDR3 bases are TGTGCCATCAGTGAAGAATTGGGGGGAAATCAGCCCCAGCATTTT.

This clonotype was counted a few times. This chain joins TRBV7-9 and TRBJ2-7; either TRBD1 or TRBD2 may supply D (5 bases each). This CDR3 comprises 15 residues. Trimming took 6 bases from V and 7 from J, leaving 22 bases between them. Germline V gives CDR1 SEHNR, CDR2 FQNEAQ (reference sequence). The CDR3 protein is CASSRFEGSRKEQYF. In DNA, the CDR3 is TGTGCCAGCAGTAGATTTGAGGGGAGCCGAAAGGAGCAGTACTTC.

The CDR3 loop reads CASSQVGGSHFYEQYF. In DNA, the CDR3 is TGTGCCAGCAGCCAAGTAGGGGGCTCGCACTTCTACGAGCAGTACTTC. The rearrangement uses TRBV7-2 and TRBJ2-7; 7 nucleotides align to TRBD1. The CDR3 sequence is 16 residues long. Germline V gene lookup returns CDR1 SGHTA and CDR2 FQGNSA. V lost 5 bases, J lost 3 bases, and 13 bases stayed unmatched.

Comment on this clonotype: This may be a read error, as it is one base from a much larger clone. The chain links TRBV7-9 to TRBJ1-2, with no clear D. The length of the CDR3 is 14 residues. Germline V gene sequence: CDR1 SEHNR, CDR2 FQNEAQ (reference sequence). CDR3 region: CASNLGSANYGYTF. For the CDR3, the DNA is TGTGCCAGCAACTTAGGGTCGGCTAACTATGGCTACACCTTC.

This clonotype was counted ten times or more. This chain uses TRBV4-3 with TRBJ2-7; TRBD1 aligns across 9 bases. With V trimmed by 0 bases and J by 3 bases, 6 bases remained unmatched. The CDR3 totals 16 residues. CDR1 and CDR2 from the germline V gene are LGHNA and YSLEER. CDR3 nucleotide sequence: TGCGCCAGCAGCCAAGATGATCCGGGACAGGGCTACGAGCAGTACTTC. It translates to CASSQDDPGQGYEQYF.